A selection of T cell receptor beta chains follows, all from one sample in a study of T cell changes during pregnancy in multiple sclerosis. Sequenced by immunoSEQ multiplex PCR; TCRdb stores in-frame clones only, minus some. The repertoire includes approximately 41,000 clones, 85% to 90% of them detected once, and around 0.52% sits in the top ten. Here the sequenced sample was CD4+ T cells from peripheral blood mononuclear cells, taken in the second trimester of pregnancy. These receptors were taken from a female donor with multiple sclerosis, enrolled in a pregnancy study. Each CDR3 is given with its conserved first and last residue. D genes are given only for firm matches. Where a row states a size, it is once, few, many or the class of an expanded clone; other rows omit it.

d_call: NA; v_call: TRBV7-9; clone_size: NA; j_call: TRBJ1-1; cdr3_aa: CASTETLNTEAFF
d_call: TRBD1; v_call: TRBV28; clone_size: NA; j_call: TRBJ2-1; cdr3_aa: CASSQPMGQGANNEQFF
d_call: NA; v_call: TRBV7-9; clone_size: NA; j_call: TRBJ1-2; cdr3_aa: CASSPDSYGYTF
d_call: TRBD2; v_call: TRBV7-2; clone_size: NA; j_call: TRBJ2-7; cdr3_aa: CASSPGSGRDEQYF
d_call: NA; v_call: TRBV7-2; clone_size: NA; j_call: TRBJ1-5; cdr3_aa: CASSLQGRNQPQHF
d_call: NA; v_call: TRBV6-1; clone_size: NA; j_call: TRBJ1-5; cdr3_aa: CASSERTGRNQPQHF
d_call: NA; v_call: TRBV7-9; clone_size: once; j_call: TRBJ2-1; cdr3_aa: CASSPPGRGYNEQFF
d_call: NA; v_call: TRBV27; clone_size: NA; j_call: TRBJ2-5; cdr3_aa: CASSLTHRETQYF
d_call: TRBD1; v_call: TRBV27; clone_size: NA; j_call: TRBJ1-2; cdr3_aa: CASSKQGGASYGYTF
d_call: TRBD1; v_call: TRBV7-6; clone_size: NA; j_call: TRBJ2-7; cdr3_aa: CASSSGTGHPYEQYF
d_call: TRBD2; v_call: TRBV25-1; clone_size: NA; j_call: TRBJ2-7; cdr3_aa: CASSESGASGLYEQYF
d_call: NA; v_call: TRBV2; clone_size: NA; j_call: TRBJ2-4; cdr3_aa: CASSEEDVWGVAKNIQYF
d_call: TRBD2; v_call: TRBV9; clone_size: NA; j_call: TRBJ2-2; cdr3_aa: CASSVGVAGGHTGELFF
d_call: TRBD2; v_call: TRBV28; clone_size: NA; j_call: TRBJ2-5; cdr3_aa: CASSKLAAKETQYF
d_call: TRBD2; v_call: TRBV15; clone_size: once; j_call: TRBJ2-7; cdr3_aa: CATSRLTSGSFYEQYF
d_call: NA; v_call: TRBV5-1; clone_size: NA; j_call: TRBJ2-3; cdr3_aa: CASSRGDLGRGAADTQYF
d_call: TRBD2; v_call: TRBV6-5; clone_size: NA; j_call: TRBJ2-1; cdr3_aa: CASRWGLGSLEQFF
d_call: NA; v_call: TRBV29-1; clone_size: once; j_call: TRBJ2-2; cdr3_aa: CSVEGRENTGELFF
d_call: TRBD2; v_call: TRBV6-5; clone_size: NA; j_call: NA; cdr3_aa: CASKLAGGSQYEQYF
d_call: NA; v_call: TRBV27; clone_size: NA; j_call: TRBJ2-7; cdr3_aa: CASRRGSSGLYSSYEQYF
d_call: NA; v_call: TRBV9; clone_size: NA; j_call: TRBJ1-1; cdr3_aa: CASSVGETATMNTEAFF
d_call: TRBD2; v_call: TRBV7-3; clone_size: NA; j_call: TRBJ2-1; cdr3_aa: CASSLKGLAGGLNEQFF
d_call: TRBD1; v_call: TRBV18; clone_size: NA; j_call: TRBJ2-6; cdr3_aa: CASSPQGAVGANVLTF
d_call: TRBD1; v_call: TRBV5-1; clone_size: NA; j_call: TRBJ2-5; cdr3_aa: CASSSGTGRETQYF
d_call: NA; v_call: TRBV19; clone_size: NA; j_call: TRBJ1-2; cdr3_aa: CASTPSGRGNYGYTF
d_call: NA; v_call: TRBV6-1; clone_size: NA; j_call: TRBJ2-7; cdr3_aa: CASGLQGLRTREQYF
d_call: NA; v_call: TRBV5-1; clone_size: NA; j_call: TRBJ1-1; cdr3_aa: CASRAGTMNTEAFF
d_call: TRBD2; v_call: TRBV27; clone_size: NA; j_call: TRBJ2-1; cdr3_aa: CASSSQAGVFPKGSYNEQFF
d_call: NA; v_call: TRBV7-6; clone_size: once; j_call: TRBJ1-3; cdr3_aa: CASSLQGSGNTIYF
d_call: TRBD2; v_call: TRBV28; clone_size: NA; j_call: TRBJ2-1; cdr3_aa: CASSSGLAGAQQFF
d_call: TRBD2; v_call: TRBV2; clone_size: NA; j_call: TRBJ2-2; cdr3_aa: CASGREPELFF
d_call: NA; v_call: TRBV10-3; clone_size: NA; j_call: TRBJ1-2; cdr3_aa: CAISDVTGYGYTF
d_call: NA; v_call: TRBV9; clone_size: NA; j_call: TRBJ2-5; cdr3_aa: CASSVLGGRETQYF
d_call: TRBD1; v_call: TRBV7-9; clone_size: NA; j_call: TRBJ2-1; cdr3_aa: CASSQGQGWHEQFF
d_call: NA; v_call: TRBV5-4; clone_size: NA; j_call: TRBJ2-3; cdr3_aa: CASSLESGFWDTQYF
d_call: NA; v_call: TRBV28; clone_size: NA; j_call: TRBJ1-1; cdr3_aa: CASSFGVPEAFF
d_call: TRBD1; v_call: TRBV6-1; clone_size: NA; j_call: TRBJ1-1; cdr3_aa: CASTPDRVKAFF
d_call: TRBD1; v_call: TRBV30; clone_size: NA; j_call: TRBJ1-5; cdr3_aa: CASSPGQGDQPQHF
d_call: NA; v_call: TRBV4-2; clone_size: NA; j_call: TRBJ2-3; cdr3_aa: CASSPTEISTDTQYF
d_call: TRBD2; v_call: TRBV5-1; clone_size: NA; j_call: TRBJ2-3; cdr3_aa: CASGREVGTDTQYF
d_call: NA; v_call: TRBV7-3; clone_size: NA; j_call: TRBJ2-3; cdr3_aa: CASSSQPHTDTQYF
d_call: NA; v_call: TRBV5-6; clone_size: NA; j_call: NA; cdr3_aa: CASSPTGNPYEQYF
d_call: NA; v_call: TRBV7-6; clone_size: few; j_call: TRBJ2-2; cdr3_aa: CASSPHNGELFF
d_call: NA; v_call: TRBV5-6; clone_size: NA; j_call: TRBJ1-4; cdr3_aa: CASSWRTGQGKKLFF
d_call: NA; v_call: TRBV4-3; clone_size: NA; j_call: TRBJ2-7; cdr3_aa: CASSQNGRSHEQYF
d_call: NA; v_call: TRBV28; clone_size: NA; j_call: TRBJ2-5; cdr3_aa: CASRPTGQETQYF
d_call: NA; v_call: TRBV5-5; clone_size: NA; j_call: TRBJ2-2; cdr3_aa: CASSLAGKNTGELFF
d_call: TRBD2; v_call: TRBV6-5; clone_size: NA; j_call: TRBJ2-3; cdr3_aa: CASSLAGGPTDTQYF
d_call: NA; v_call: TRBV6-5; clone_size: NA; j_call: TRBJ2-1; cdr3_aa: CASSYSPGEYNEQFF